This entry describes one TCR beta chain. The data originate from a study of blood T cell repertoires in COVID-19. The age range of participants was about 18 to 90 years, with residence in about two dozen US areas. Participant-reported clinical history was the basis for cohort assignment. The recovered donors of Cohort 3 showed two negative PCRs, clearance, or symptom resolution. Germline V gene data show CDR1 as SEHNR and CDR2 as FQNEAQ (reference sequence). The CDR3 sequence is 15 residues long. V was cut by 1 base and J by 0 bases, with 7 bases left in between. Clones were read by immunoSEQ multiplex PCR, and TCRdb kept only the in-frame ones, dropping some. Counted here are some 400,000 clones, roughly 86% occurring once; the ten biggest clones make up 1.7%.

The chain employs TRBV7-9 and TRBJ2-1; D unclear. This sequence originates from a woman aged 25-40 years who had recovered from COVID-19. Sequencing was carried out using PBMCs or T cells enriched from blood (not recorded which). CDR3 sequence (DNA): TGTGCCAGCAGCTTAGAAACGAGCTCCTACAATGAGCAGTTCTTC. Its protein product is CASSLETSSYNEQFF.